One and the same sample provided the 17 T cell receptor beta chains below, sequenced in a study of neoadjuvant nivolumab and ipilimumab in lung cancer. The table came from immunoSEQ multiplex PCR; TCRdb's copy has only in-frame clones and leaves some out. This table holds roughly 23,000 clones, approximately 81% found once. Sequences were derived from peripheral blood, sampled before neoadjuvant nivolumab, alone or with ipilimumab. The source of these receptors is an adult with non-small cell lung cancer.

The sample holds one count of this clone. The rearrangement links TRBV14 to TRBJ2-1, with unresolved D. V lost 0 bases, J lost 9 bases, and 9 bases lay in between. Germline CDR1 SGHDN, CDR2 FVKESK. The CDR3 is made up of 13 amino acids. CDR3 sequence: CASSQERRGEQFF. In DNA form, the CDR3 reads TGTGCCAGCAGCCAAGAAAGAAGAGGTGAGCAGTTCTTC.

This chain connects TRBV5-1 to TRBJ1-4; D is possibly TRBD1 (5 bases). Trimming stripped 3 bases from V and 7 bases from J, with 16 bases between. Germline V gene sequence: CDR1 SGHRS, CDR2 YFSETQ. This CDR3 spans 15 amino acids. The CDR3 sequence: CASSSVGDVVEKLFF. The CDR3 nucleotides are TGCGCCAGCAGCTCAGTAGGGGACGTTGTTGAAAAACTGTTTTTT.

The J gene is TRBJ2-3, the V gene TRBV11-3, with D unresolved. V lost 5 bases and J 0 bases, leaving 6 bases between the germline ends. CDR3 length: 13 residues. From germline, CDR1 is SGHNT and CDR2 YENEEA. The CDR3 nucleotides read TGTGCCAGCAGCCCGCCTAGCACAGATACGCAGTATTTT. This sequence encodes CASSPPSTDTQYF.

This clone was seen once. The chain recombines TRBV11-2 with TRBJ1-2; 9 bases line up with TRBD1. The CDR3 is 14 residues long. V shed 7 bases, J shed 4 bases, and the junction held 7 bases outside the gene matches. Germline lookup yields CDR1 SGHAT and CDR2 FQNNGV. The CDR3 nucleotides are TGTGCCAGCACCCCGGGACAGGGACCCTATGGCTACACCTTC. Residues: CASTPGQGPYGYTF.

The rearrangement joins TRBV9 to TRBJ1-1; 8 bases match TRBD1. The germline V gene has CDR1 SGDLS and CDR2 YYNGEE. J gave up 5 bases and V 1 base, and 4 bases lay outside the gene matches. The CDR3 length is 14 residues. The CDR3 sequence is CASSVIQGETEAFF. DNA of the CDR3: TGTGCCAGCAGCGTAATACAGGGGGAAACTGAAGCTTTCTTT.

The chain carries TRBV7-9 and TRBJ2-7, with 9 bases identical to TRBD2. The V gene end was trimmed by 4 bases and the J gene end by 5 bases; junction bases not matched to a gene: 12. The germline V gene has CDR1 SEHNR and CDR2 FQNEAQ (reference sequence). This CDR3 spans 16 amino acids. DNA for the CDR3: TGTGCCAGCAGCTCATTAGCGGGAGTATTAGTCGACGAGCAGTACTTC. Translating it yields CASSSLAGVLVDEQYF.

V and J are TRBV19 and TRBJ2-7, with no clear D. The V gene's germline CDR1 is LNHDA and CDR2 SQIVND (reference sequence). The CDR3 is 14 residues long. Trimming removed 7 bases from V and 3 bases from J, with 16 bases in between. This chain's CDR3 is CASKPAVTNYEQYF. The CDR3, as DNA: TGTGCCAGTAAACCCGCGGTGACCAACTACGAGCAGTACTTC.

In nucleotides, the CDR3 is TGTGCCAGCAGCTTAGTTTTTGGGACAGGGGCTTACGAGCAGTACTTC. Translating it yields CASSLVFGTGAYEQYF. The chain has TRBV7-2 and TRBJ2-7, with 10 bases that match TRBD1. Per germline, CDR1 SGHTA and CDR2 FQGNSA. This CDR3 is 16 amino acids long. The trim removed 1 base at V and 4 bases at J, leaving 7 bases unmatched.

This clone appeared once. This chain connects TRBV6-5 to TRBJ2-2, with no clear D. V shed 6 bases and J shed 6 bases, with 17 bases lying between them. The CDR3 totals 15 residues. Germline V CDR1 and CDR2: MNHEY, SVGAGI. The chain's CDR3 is CASSQKGSSPGELFF. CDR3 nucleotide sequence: TGTGCCAGCAGCCAAAAGGGAAGTAGCCCCGGGGAGCTGTTTTTT.

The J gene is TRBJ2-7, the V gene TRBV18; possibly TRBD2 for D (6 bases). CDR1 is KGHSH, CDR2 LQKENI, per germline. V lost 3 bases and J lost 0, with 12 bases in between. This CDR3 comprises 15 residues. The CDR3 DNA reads TGTGCCAGCTCACCGGGTAGCGGCAGCTCCTACGAGCAGTACTTC. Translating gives CASSPGSGSSYEQYF.

The CDR3 is CASSFSREQFF. The CDR3 DNA sequence: TGTGCCAGCAGCTTTAGCCGTGAGCAGTTCTTC. The V and J genes are TRBV5-5 and TRBJ2-1; D not certain. CDR3 size: 11 residues. The germline V and J ends were trimmed by 2 bases and 9 bases, with 6 bases remaining between them. CDR1 is SGHKS, CDR2 YYEKEE, per germline (reference sequence). Looking up the rest from reference TRBV5-5 and TRBJ2-1 gives the full variable domain: DAGVTQSPTHLIKTRGQQVTLRCSPISGHKSVSWYQQVLGQGPQFIFQYYEKEERGRGNFPDRFSARQFPNYSSELNVNALLLGDSALYLCASSFSREQFFGPGTRLTVL.

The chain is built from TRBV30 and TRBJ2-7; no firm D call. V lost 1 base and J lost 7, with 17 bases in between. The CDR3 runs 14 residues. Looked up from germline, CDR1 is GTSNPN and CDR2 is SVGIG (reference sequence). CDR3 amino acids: CAWSDNGAMGEQYF. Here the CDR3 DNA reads TGTGCCTGGAGTGATAATGGAGCCATGGGGGAGCAGTACTTC.

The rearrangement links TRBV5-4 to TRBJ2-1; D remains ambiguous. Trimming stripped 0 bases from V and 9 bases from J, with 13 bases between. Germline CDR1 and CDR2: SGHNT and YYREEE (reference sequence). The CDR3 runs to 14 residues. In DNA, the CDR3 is TGTGCCAGCAGCTTGGGGTCCTTATTGACTGAGCAGTTCTTC. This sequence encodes CASSLGSLLTEQFF.

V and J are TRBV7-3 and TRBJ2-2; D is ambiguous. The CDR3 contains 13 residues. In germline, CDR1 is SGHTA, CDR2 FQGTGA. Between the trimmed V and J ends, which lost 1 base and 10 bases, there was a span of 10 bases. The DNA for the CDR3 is TGTGCCAGCAGCTTAATAGTTTCCTCGGAGCTGTTTTTT. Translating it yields CASSLIVSSELFF.

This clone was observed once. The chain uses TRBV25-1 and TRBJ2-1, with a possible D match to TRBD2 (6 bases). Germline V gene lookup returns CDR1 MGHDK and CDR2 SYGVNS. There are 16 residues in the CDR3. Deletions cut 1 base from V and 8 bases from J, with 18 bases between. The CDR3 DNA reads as TGTGCCAGCAGTGAATCGGGGCGGGGAAAAGATGATGAGCAGTTCTTC. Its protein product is CASSESGRGKDDEQFF.

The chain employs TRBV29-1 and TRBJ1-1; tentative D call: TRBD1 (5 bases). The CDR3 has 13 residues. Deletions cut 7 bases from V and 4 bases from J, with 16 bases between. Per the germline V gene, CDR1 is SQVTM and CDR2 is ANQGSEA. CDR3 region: CSAGNGAGTEAFF. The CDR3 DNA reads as TGCAGCGCCGGAAATGGGGCAGGCACTGAAGCTTTCTTT. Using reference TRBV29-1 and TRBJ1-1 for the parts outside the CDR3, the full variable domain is SAVISQKPSRDICQRGTSLTIQCQVDSQVTMMFWYRQQPGQSLTLIATANQGSEATYESGFVIDKFPISRPNLTFSTLTVSNMSPEDSSIYLCSAGNGAGTEAFFGQGTRLTVV.

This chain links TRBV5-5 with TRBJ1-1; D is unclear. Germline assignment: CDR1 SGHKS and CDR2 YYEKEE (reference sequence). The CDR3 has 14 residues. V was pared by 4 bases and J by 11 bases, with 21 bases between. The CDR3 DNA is TGTGCCAGCAGCATCAGGACGACCTCTCTGGGGGCTTTCTTT. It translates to CASSIRTTSLGAFF.